This TCR beta chain came from a study of technical replicates of blood from a handful of donors. Clones were sequenced by immunoSEQ multiplex PCR, and TCRdb holds only the in-frame ones, with some missing. The data hold roughly 83,000 clones, with around nine tenths observed a single time. The material sequenced was T cells isolated from PBMCs. The receptor was isolated from a human donor in good health.

The CDR3 is CASSLGSLPNNEKLFF. CDR3 DNA sequence: TGTGCCAGCAGCTTAGGTAGCCTTCCCAATAATGAAAAACTGTTTTTT. V usage is TRBV7-9 and J usage is TRBJ1-4; D call uncertain. Trimming shortened V by 1 base and J by 4 bases, and 13 bases separated the two germline ends. The germline V gene encodes CDR1 SEHNR and CDR2 FQNEAQ (reference sequence). There are 16 residues in the CDR3.